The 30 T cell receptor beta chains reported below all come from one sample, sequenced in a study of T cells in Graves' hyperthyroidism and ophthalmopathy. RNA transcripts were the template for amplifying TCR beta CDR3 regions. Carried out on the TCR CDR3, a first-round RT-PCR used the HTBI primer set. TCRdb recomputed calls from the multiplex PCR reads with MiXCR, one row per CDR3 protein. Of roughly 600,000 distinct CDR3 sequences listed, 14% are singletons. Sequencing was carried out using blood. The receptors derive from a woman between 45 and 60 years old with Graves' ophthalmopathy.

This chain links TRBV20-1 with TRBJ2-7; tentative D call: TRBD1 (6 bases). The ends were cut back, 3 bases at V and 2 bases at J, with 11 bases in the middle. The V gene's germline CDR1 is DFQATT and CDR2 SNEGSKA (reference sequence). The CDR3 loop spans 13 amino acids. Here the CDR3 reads CSASARGPYEQYF. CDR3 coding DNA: TGCAGTGCTAGTGCCAGGGGACCCTACGAGCAGTACTTC.

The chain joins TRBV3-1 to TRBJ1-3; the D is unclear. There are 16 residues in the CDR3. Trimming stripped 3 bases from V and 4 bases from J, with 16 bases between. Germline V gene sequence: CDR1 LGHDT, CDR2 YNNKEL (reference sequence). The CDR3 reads CASSHVPDRGGNTIYF. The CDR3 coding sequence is TGTGCCAGCAGCCACGTCCCCGACCGGGGAGGAAACACCATATATTTT.

The CDR3 DNA sequence: TGTGCCAGCAGCTCTAGACAGGGAATGTTCTACGAGCAGTACTTC. The encoded protein is CASSSRQGMFYEQYF. This sequence joins TRBV11-2 and TRBJ2-7; TRBD1 matches 7 bases. Germline lookup yields CDR1 SGHAT and CDR2 FQNNGV. V gave up 4 bases and J gave up 3 bases; unmatched junction bases: 9. This CDR3 spans 15 amino acids.

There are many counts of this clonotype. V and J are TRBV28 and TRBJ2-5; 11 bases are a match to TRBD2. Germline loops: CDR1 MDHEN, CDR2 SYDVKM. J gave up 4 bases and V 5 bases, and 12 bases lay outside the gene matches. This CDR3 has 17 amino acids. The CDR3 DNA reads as TGTGCCAGCAGTCCACTTTTTAGCGGGAGGGGAACAGAGACCCAGTACTTC. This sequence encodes CASSPLFSGRGTETQYF.

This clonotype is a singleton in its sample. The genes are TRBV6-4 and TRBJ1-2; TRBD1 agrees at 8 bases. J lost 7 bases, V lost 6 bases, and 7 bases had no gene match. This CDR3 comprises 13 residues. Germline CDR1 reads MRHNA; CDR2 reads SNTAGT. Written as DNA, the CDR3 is TGTGCCAGCAGGACACCAGGGGGCTCTGGCTACACCTTC. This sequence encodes CASRTPGGSGYTF.

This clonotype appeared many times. CDR3 residues: CASSGGGLAGEDTQYF. The DNA of the CDR3 is TGCGCCAGCAGCGGTGGTGGGCTAGCGGGAGAGGATACGCAGTATTTT. The chain uses TRBV5-1 and TRBJ2-3; 10 bases line up with TRBD2. The length of the CDR3 is 16 residues. Trimming cost V 4 bases and J 6 bases; bases outside gene matches: 11. The germline V gene encodes CDR1 SGHRS and CDR2 YFSETQ.

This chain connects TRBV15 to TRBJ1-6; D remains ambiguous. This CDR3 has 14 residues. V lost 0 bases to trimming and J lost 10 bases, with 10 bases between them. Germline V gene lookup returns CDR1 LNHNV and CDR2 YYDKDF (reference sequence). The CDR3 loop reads CATSRDSGNSPLHF. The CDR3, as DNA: TGTGCCACCAGCAGAGATTCTGGGAACTCACCCCTCCACTTT.

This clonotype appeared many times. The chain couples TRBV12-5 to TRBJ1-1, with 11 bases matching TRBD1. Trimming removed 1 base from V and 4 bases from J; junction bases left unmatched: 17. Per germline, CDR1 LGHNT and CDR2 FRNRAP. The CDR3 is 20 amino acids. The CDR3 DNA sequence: TGTGCTAGTGGTTTGGGCGGACAGGGGGCTTCTTTAGTCGTCGGCACTGAAGCTTTCTTT. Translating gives CASGLGGQGASLVVGTEAFF.

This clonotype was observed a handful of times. The CDR3 DNA follows: TGCGCCAGCAGCCCGGGGACTAGCGGGCGGAACGCCAATGAGCAGTTCTTC. As protein: CASSPGTSGRNANEQFF. The chain couples TRBV5-1 to TRBJ2-1, with TRBD2 matching over 12 bases. Per germline, CDR1 SGHRS and CDR2 YFSETQ. V shed 4 bases and J 6 bases; nucleotides not matched to a gene: 11. CDR3 size: 17 residues. The full variable domain, with the rest looked up from reference TRBV5-1 and TRBJ2-1, is KAGVTQTPRYLIKTRGQQVTLSCSPISGHRSVSWYQQTPGQGLQFLFEYFSETQRNKGNFPGRFSGRQFSNSRSEMNVSTLELGDSALYLCASSPGTSGRNANEQFFGPGTRLTVL.

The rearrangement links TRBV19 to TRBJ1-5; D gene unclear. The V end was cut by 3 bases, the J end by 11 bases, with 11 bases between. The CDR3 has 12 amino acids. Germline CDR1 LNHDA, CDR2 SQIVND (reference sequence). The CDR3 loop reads CASSIGSRAQHF. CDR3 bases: TGTGCCAGTAGTATCGGCTCTCGAGCCCAGCATTTT.

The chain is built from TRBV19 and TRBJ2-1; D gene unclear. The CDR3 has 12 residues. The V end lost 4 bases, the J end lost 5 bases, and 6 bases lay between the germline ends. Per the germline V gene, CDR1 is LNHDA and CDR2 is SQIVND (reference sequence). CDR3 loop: CASSTADNEQFF. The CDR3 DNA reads TGTGCCAGTAGTACGGCCGACAATGAGCAGTTCTTC.

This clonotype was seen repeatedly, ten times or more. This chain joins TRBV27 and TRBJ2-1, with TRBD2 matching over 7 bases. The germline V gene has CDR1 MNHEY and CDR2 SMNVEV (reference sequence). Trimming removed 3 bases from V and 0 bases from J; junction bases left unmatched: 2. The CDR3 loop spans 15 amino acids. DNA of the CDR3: TGTGCCAGCAGTTTTGCGGGAGACTCCTACAATGAGCAGTTCTTC. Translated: CASSFAGDSYNEQFF.

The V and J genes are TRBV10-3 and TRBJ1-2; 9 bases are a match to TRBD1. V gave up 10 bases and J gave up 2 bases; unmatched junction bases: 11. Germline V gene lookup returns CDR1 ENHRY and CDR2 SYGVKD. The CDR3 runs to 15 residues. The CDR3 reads CATKLPGQGNYGYTF. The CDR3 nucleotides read TGTGCCACCAAACTCCCGGGACAGGGAAACTATGGCTACACCTTC.

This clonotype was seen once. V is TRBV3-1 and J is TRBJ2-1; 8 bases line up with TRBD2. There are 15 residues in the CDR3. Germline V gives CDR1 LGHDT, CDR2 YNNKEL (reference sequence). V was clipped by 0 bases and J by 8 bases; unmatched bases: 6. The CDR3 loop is CASSQEEAGGYEQFF. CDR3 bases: TGTGCCAGCAGCCAAGAAGAGGCGGGAGGATATGAGCAGTTCTTC.

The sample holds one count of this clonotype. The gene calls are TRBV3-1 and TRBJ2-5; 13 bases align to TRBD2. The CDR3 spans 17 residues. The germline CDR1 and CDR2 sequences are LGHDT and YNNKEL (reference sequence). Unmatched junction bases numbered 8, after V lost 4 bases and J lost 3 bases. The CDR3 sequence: CASSPGTSGDIKETQYF. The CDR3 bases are TGTGCCAGCAGCCCCGGGACTAGCGGGGACATCAAAGAGACCCAGTACTTC.

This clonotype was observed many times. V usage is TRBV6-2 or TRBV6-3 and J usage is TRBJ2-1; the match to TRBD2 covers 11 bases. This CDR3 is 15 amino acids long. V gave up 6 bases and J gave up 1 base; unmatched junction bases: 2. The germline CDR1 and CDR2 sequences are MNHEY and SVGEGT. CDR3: CASSASGRSYNEQFF. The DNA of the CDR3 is TGTGCCAGCAGCGCTAGCGGGAGGTCCTACAATGAGCAGTTCTTC.

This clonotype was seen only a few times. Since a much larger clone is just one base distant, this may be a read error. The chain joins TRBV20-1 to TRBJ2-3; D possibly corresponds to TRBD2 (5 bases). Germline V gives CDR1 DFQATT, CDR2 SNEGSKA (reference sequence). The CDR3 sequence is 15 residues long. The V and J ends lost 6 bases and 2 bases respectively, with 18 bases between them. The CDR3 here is CSATPRHGLTDTQYF. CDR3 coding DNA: TGCAGTGCCACTCCGAGACACGGACTCACAGATACGCAGTATTTT.

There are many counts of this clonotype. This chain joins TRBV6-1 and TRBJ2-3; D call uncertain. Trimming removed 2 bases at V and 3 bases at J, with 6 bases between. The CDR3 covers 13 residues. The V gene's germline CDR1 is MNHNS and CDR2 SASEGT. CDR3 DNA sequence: TGTGCCAGCAGTGAAAAACAGACAGATACGCAGTATTTT. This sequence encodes CASSEKQTDTQYF.

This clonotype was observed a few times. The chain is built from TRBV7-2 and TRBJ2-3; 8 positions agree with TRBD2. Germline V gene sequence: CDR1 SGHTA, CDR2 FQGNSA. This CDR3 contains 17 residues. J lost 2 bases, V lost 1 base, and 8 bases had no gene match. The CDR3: CASSLESSGLHTDTQYF. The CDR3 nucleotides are TGTGCCAGCAGCTTAGAGTCTAGCGGGCTACACACAGATACGCAGTATTTT.

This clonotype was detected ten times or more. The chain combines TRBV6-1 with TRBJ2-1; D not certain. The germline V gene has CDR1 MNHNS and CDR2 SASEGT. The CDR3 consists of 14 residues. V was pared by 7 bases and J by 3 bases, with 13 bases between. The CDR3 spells CASTHKDNYNEQFF. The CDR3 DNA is TGTGCCAGCACCCACAAAGACAACTACAATGAGCAGTTCTTC.

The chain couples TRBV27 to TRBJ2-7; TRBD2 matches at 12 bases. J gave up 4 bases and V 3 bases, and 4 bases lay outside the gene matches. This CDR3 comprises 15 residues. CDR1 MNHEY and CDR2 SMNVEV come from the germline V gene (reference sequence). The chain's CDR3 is CASSFLAGGPYEQYF. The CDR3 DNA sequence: TGTGCCAGCAGTTTTCTAGCGGGAGGGCCTTACGAGCAGTACTTC.

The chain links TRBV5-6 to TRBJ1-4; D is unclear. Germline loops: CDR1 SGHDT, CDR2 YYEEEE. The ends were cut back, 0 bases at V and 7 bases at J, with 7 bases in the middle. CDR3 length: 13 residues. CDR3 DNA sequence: TGTGCCAGCAGCTTGGGTGCTAGTGAAAAACTGTTTTTT. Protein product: CASSLGASEKLFF.

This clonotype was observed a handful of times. The chain's CDR3 is CASSIPGASEAFF. CDR3 DNA sequence: TGTGCCAGTAGTATACCAGGAGCTTCTGAAGCTTTCTTT. The chain links TRBV19 to TRBJ1-1; D is ambiguous. Trimming shortened V by 2 bases and J by 6 bases, and 10 bases separated the two germline ends. This CDR3 region has 13 residues. CDR1 LNHDA and CDR2 SQIVND come from the germline V gene (reference sequence).

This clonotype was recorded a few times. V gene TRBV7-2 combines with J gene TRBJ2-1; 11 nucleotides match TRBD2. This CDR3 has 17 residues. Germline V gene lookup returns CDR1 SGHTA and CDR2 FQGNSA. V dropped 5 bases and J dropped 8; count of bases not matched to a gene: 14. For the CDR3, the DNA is TGTGCCAGCAGCACACGACTAGCGGGATTTGGTCCCCATGAGCAGTTCTTC. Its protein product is CASSTRLAGFGPHEQFF.

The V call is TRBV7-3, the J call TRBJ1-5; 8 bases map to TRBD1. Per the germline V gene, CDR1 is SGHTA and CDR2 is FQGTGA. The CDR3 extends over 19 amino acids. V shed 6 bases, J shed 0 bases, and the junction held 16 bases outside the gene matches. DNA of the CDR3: TGTGCCAGCAGTGTGGATACCAGGGGGCGGCTGTATAGCAATCAGCCCCAGCATTTT. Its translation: CASSVDTRGRLYSNQPQHF.

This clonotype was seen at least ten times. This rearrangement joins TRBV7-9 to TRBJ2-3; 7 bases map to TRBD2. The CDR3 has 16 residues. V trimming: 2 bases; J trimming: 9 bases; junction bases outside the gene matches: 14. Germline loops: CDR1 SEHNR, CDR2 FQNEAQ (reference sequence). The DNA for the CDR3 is TGTGCCAGCAGCTTAAATATGGGAGGGCCGGTGGAAACGCAGTATTTT. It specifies CASSLNMGGPVETQYF. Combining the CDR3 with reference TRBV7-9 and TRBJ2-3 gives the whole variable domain DTGVSQNPRHKITKRGQNVTFRCDPISEHNRLYWYRQTLGQGPEFLTYFQNEAQLEKSRLLSDRFSAERPKGSFSTLEIQRTEQGDSAMYLCASSLNMGGPVETQYFGPGTRLTVL.

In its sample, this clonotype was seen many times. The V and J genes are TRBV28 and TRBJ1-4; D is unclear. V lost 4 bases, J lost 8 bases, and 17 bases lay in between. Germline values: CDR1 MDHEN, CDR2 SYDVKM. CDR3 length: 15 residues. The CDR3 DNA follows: TGTGCCAGCAGTTCCCCGTCCCCCGGAGGGGAAAAACTGTTTTTT. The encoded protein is CASSSPSPGGEKLFF. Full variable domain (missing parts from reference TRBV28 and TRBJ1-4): DVKVTQSSRYLVKRTGEKVFLECVQDMDHENMFWYRQDPGLGLRLIYFSYDVKMKEKGDIPEGYSVSREKKERFSLILESASTNQTSMYLCASSSPSPGGEKLFFGSGTQLSVL.

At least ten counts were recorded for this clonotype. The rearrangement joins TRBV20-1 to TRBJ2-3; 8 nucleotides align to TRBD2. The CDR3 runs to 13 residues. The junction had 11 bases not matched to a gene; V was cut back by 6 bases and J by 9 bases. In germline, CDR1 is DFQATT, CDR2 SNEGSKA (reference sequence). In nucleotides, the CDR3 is TGCAGTGCCTGGACACCAGAGCGGGGGACGCAGTATTTT. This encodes CSAWTPERGTQYF.

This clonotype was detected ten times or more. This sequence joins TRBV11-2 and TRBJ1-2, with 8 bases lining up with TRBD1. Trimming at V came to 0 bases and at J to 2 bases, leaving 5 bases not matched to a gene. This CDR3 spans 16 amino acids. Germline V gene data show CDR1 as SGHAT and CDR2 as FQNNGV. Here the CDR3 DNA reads TGTGCCAGCAGCTTAGAGCACAGGGGGTCAAACTATGGCTACACCTTC. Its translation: CASSLEHRGSNYGYTF.

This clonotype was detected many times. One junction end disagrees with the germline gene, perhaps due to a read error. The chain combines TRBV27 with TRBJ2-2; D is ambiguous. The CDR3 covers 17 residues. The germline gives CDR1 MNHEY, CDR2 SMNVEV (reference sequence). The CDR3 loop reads CASSLSFETSNTGELFF. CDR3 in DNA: TGTGCCAGCAGCTTATCGTTCGAGACATCGAACACCGGGGAGCTGTTTTTT.